Below, one TCR beta chain is given with its context. Its antigen has not been determined. There are no base qualities to consult, and no much larger clone falls within one base. Libraries were built with PCR. Sequencer: Illumina HiSeq 2500. TCR libraries were prepared with molecular barcoding, using unique molecular identifiers to normalize TCRbeta repertoire quantification. Using fastp trimming at Q25 and MiXCR clonotype assembly, TCRdb reanalyzed the public sequencing data and kept in-frame beta chains. Rows are unified per CDR3 protein, each entry keeping the most common DNA and genes. Present in this sample are around 680,000 distinct CDR3 sequences, 16% of which were seen just once. 1.1% of the sample belongs to the ten largest clones. This specimen comes from a study of T-cell reconstitution after alpha-beta-depleted transplantation in children (dated by TCRdb to 2016 to 2017). Concerning the study at large: T-cell immune reconstitution after TCRalphabeta/CD19-depleted allogeneic hematopoietic cell transplantation in children was quantitatively tracked in the study by means of TCR repertoire profiling.

Ends trimmed: V by 5 bases, J by 8 bases; bases unmatched to a gene: 3. The CDR3 sequence holds 12 residues, the cysteine and phenylalanine included. Left in the record is the CDR3 DNA by itself, 36 bases read in frame from the first base. Based on the germline V gene (reference sequence), the CDR1 and CDR2 sequences are MNHEY and SMNVEV. This clonotype originated in a human donor who donated a stem cell graft to a child with acute myeloid leukemia. The rearranged chain carries TRBV27 and TRBJ2-1; the central 7 bases match TRBD1. The sample here was PBMCs from the stem cell graft donor, taken from the stem cell graft. The encoded CDR3 is CASSQRGHEQFF. The nucleotide sequence reads TGTGCCAGCAGTCAGAGGGGGCATGAGCAGTTCTTC.